These 18 T cell receptor beta chains originate from one sample sequenced in a study of PD-1 blockade in classical Hodgkin lymphoma. The time point was: cycle 4 day 1 (C4D1), after less than 7 weeks of nivolumab. Each of the patients experienced relapse following autologous stem cell transplantation, and their brentuximab vedotin exposure differed. The table came from immunoSEQ multiplex PCR; TCRdb's copy has only in-frame clones and leaves some out. The repertoire holds approximately 29,000 clones, with over 75% as singletons. The sequences come from peripheral blood mononuclear cells (PBMCs), collected before the fourth cycle of nivolumab. These receptors all come from a human donor with classical Hodgkin lymphoma.

The V gene is TRBV6-1, the J gene TRBJ2-1; D unclear. The germline V gene has CDR1 MNHNS and CDR2 SASEGT. This CDR3 has 11 amino acids. V was clipped by 6 bases and J by 5 bases, with 5 bases between them. The CDR3 here is CASRVNNEQFF. The CDR3 bases are TGTGCCAGCAGGGTGAACAATGAGCAGTTCTTC.

The sample holds one count of this clone. This sequence joins TRBV18 and TRBJ2-7, with D possibly TRBD1 on 6 matching bases. This CDR3 spans 14 amino acids. V gave up 3 bases and J gave up 5 bases, with 14 bases separating them. The germline V gene encodes CDR1 KGHSH and CDR2 LQKENI. CDR3 loop: CASSPGHAGNEQYF. CDR3 DNA: TGTGCCAGCTCACCGGGACACGCAGGGAACGAGCAGTACTTC.

The J gene is TRBJ2-1, the V gene TRBV4-2; 15 positions agree with TRBD2. Germline CDR1 is LGHNA and CDR2 is YNFKEQ. This CDR3 spans 16 amino acids. With 3 bases clipped from V and 7 bases from J, the junction kept 4 bases outside the gene matches. DNA for the CDR3: TGTGCCAGCAGCCATGGGACTAGCGGGAGGTCGAATGAGCAGTTCTTC. This gives the protein CASSHGTSGRSNEQFF.

The chain is built from TRBV2 and TRBJ2-7, with 11 bases that match TRBD2. Germline CDR1 and CDR2: SNHLY and FYNNEI. The V and J ends lost 3 bases and 4 bases, in that order; junction bases with no gene match: 5. The length of the CDR3 is 15 residues. The CDR3 nucleotides read TGTGCCAGCAGTGATGTAACTAGCGGGAGTTACGAGCAGTACTTC. Translated, it gives CASSDVTSGSYEQYF. Supplemented by reference TRBV2 and TRBJ2-7, the full variable domain reads EPEVTQTPSHQVTQMGQEVILRCVPISNHLYFYWYRQILGQKVEFLVSFYNNEISEKSEIFDDQFSVERPDGSNFTLKIRSTKLEDSAMYFCASSDVTSGSYEQYFGPGTRLTVT.

This clone was seen a handful of times. The chain carries TRBV19 and TRBJ2-7, with TRBD2 matching 9 bases. CDR3 length equals 14 residues. With V trimmed by 5 bases and J by 1 base, 3 bases remained unmatched. Per the germline V gene, CDR1 is LNHDA and CDR2 is SQIVND (reference sequence). The CDR3, as DNA: TGTGCCAGTAGTGTGACTAGCGGATCCTACGAGCAGTACTTC. Its translation is CASSVTSGSYEQYF.

The table lists this clone with a count of one. This chain links TRBV6-5 with TRBJ2-7; 8 nucleotides agree with TRBD2. The ends lost 0 bases at V and 6 bases at J; junction bases unmatched: 7. Germline-derived CDR1 and CDR2 are MNHEY and SVGAGI. The CDR3 has 15 amino acids. The CDR3, as DNA: TGTGCCAGCAGTTACTCGACCGGGAGGGCCGGCGAGCAGTACTTC. It translates to CASSYSTGRAGEQYF.

The chain employs TRBV9 and TRBJ2-3; D may be TRBD2 (6 bases). Germline V gene sequence: CDR1 SGDLS, CDR2 YYNGEE. V lost 6 bases and J lost 3, with 20 bases in between. The CDR3 extends over 16 amino acids. CDR3 amino acids: CASILRRRDGTDTQYF. DNA of the CDR3: TGTGCCAGCATCCTGCGTCGGCGGGATGGGACAGATACGCAGTATTTT.

The chain recombines TRBV28 with TRBJ1-1; D perhaps matches TRBD1 (5 bases). V lost 5 bases to trimming and J lost 0 bases, with 10 bases between them. The CDR3 runs to 14 residues. The germline CDR1 and CDR2 sequences are MDHEN and SYDVKM. The chain's CDR3 is CASSRWGMNTEAFF. CDR3 coding DNA: TGTGCCAGCAGTAGGTGGGGGATGAACACTGAAGCTTTCTTT.

This clone showed up just a few times. The gene calls are TRBV27 and TRBJ2-3; 12 bases map to TRBD2. Germline V gene lookup returns CDR1 MNHEY and CDR2 SMNVEV (reference sequence). J lost 5 bases, V lost 3 bases, and 9 bases had no gene match. The CDR3 extends over 17 amino acids. The CDR3 sequence: CASSFSGLAGRVDTQYF. The DNA for the CDR3 is TGTGCCAGCAGTTTCTCAGGACTAGCGGGAAGAGTAGATACGCAGTATTTT.

The chain combines TRBV6-6 with TRBJ1-1, with D possibly TRBD1 on 5 matching bases. V lost 6 bases to trimming and J lost 4 bases, with 15 bases between them. Germline-derived CDR1 and CDR2 are MNHNY and SVGAGI (reference sequence). The CDR3 contains 14 residues. CDR3 sequence (DNA): TGTGCCAGCAGCCCCGTCGCGGGGGGCACTGAAGCTTTCTTT. This sequence encodes CASSPVAGGTEAFF.

The J gene is TRBJ1-6, the V gene TRBV18, with D perhaps TRBD1 (6 bases). The CDR3 contains 16 residues. V lost 3 bases and J lost 2, with 11 bases in between. The germline V gene encodes CDR1 KGHSH and CDR2 LQKENI. The CDR3 DNA is TGTGCCAGCTCACCCGAGACAGGACCCTATAATTCACCCCTCCACTTT. As protein: CASSPETGPYNSPLHF.

The chain has TRBV5-1 and TRBJ1-5; tentative D call: TRBD1 (5 bases). Germline V gives CDR1 SGHRS, CDR2 YFSETQ. The CDR3 is 15 amino acids. V was shortened by 4 bases and J by 7 bases, with 18 bases between the two germline ends. Here the CDR3 reads CASSRGSGAGQPQHF. Written as DNA, the CDR3 is TGCGCCAGCAGCAGGGGCAGTGGGGCTGGGCAGCCCCAGCATTTT. Based on the CDR3 plus reference TRBV5-1 and TRBJ1-5, the full variable domain is KAGVTQTPRYLIKTRGQQVTLSCSPISGHRSVSWYQQTPGQGLQFLFEYFSETQRNKGNFPGRFSGRQFSNSRSEMNVSTLELGDSALYLCASSRGSGAGQPQHFGDGTRLSIL.

The V gene is TRBV7-7, the J gene TRBJ2-2, with a weak D call TRBD1 (6 bases). The CDR3 covers 15 residues. The germline V and J ends were trimmed by 5 bases and 0 bases, with 10 bases remaining between them. Per the germline V gene, CDR1 is SSHAT and CDR2 is FNYEAQ (reference sequence). CDR3 nucleotides: TGTGCCAGCAGCCCCGACAGGTCGAACACCGGGGAGCTGTTTTTT. Protein sequence: CASSPDRSNTGELFF.

The CDR3 nucleotides are TGCAGCGGCGCGGTGAGCACAGATACGCAGTATTTT. Translating it yields CSGAVSTDTQYF. V is TRBV29-1 and J is TRBJ2-3; D gene uncertain. Germline loops: CDR1 SQVTM, CDR2 ANQGSEA. The CDR3 runs to 12 residues. The germline V and J ends were trimmed by 7 bases and 0 bases, with 8 bases remaining between them.

The V and J genes are TRBV5-1 and TRBJ2-5; TRBD1 aligns across 9 bases. CDR1 and CDR2 from the germline V gene are SGHRS and YFSETQ. CDR3 length equals 17 residues. Trimming took 0 bases from V and 5 from J; bases not matched to a gene: 11. The CDR3 is CASSLEPGQGFYETQYF. The CDR3 DNA reads TGCGCCAGCAGCTTGGAACCGGGACAGGGTTTTTACGAGACCCAGTACTTC.

This chain links TRBV28 with TRBJ2-2; no definite D call. This CDR3 has 12 residues. Trimming left V 5 bases short and J 6 bases short, with 7 bases between. Germline V lookup: CDR1 MDHEN, CDR2 SYDVKM. The CDR3 sequence is CASSQVAGELFF. The DNA of the CDR3 is TGTGCCAGCAGTCAGGTGGCCGGGGAGCTGTTTTTT.

Written as DNA, the CDR3 is TGCAGCGTTGGTCCAGCGGGAATGCAAACAGATACGCAGTATTTT. Translated: CSVGPAGMQTDTQYF. The rearrangement joins TRBV29-1 to TRBJ2-3; TRBD2 matches at 7 bases. Germline trimming cut 4 bases from V and 3 bases from J; bases unmatched to any gene: 10. The CDR3 runs 15 residues. Germline V gene data show CDR1 as SQVTM and CDR2 as ANQGSEA.

The rearrangement links TRBV5-6 to TRBJ1-3, with D uncertain. Germline loops: CDR1 SGHDT, CDR2 YYEEEE. This CDR3 spans 15 amino acids. V was trimmed by 2 bases and J by 0 bases, leaving 9 bases between them. CDR3 coding DNA: TGTGCCAGCAGCTTTAAGGCTAGCTCTGGAAACACCATATATTTT. It specifies CASSFKASSGNTIYF.